This T cell receptor beta chain came from a study of a mutant IDH1 vaccine in newly diagnosed glioma. For the study at large: At weeks 1, 3, 5, 7, 11, 15, 19 and 23, patients received a vaccination, eight in all. Beginning 4-6 weeks after radiotherapy alone, or with temozolomide cycles, vaccination took place. The treated group averaged roughly 40 years old and was around 62% male, roughly 38% female.

Here immunoSEQ multiplex PCR was the method, and the copy in TCRdb shows in-frame clones only, minus some. The sample contains roughly 28,000 clones, 79% of which appear only once. Time point reported: week 5, during vaccination. The vaccine gave 300 ug of a 20-mer mutant IDH1 peptide subcutaneously per dose. The length of the CDR3 is 14 residues. The germline V and J ends were trimmed by 4 bases and 3 bases, with 11 bases remaining between them. Looked up from germline, CDR1 is SGHAT and CDR2 is FQNNGV. Turning to this clone: Its antigen is currently unknown.

Sequences were derived from PBMCs, sampled from a glioma patient whose treatment included an IDH1 peptide vaccine. The receptor comes from a man in his forties with glioma. Some clones in this sample may be carry-over from other donors' samples. The chain recombines TRBV11-2 with TRBJ2-3; D is possibly TRBD2 (5 bases). Here the CDR3 DNA reads TGTGCCAGCAGCTCCCTAACTAGTACAGATACGCAGTATTTT. Translation: CASSSLTSTDTQYF.